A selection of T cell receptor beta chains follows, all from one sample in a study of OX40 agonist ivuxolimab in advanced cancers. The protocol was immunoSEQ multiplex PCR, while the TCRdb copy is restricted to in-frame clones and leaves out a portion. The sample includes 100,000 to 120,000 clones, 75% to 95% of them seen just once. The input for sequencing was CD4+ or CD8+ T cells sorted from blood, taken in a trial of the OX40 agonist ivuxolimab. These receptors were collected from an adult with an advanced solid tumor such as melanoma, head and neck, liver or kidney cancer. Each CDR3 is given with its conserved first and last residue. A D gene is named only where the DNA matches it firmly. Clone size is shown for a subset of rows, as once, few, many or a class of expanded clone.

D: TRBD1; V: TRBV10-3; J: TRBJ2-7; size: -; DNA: TGTGCCTCCACGGACAGGGAGGTCCACGAGCAGTACTTC; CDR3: CASTDREVHEQYF
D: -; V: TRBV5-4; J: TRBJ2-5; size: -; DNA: TGTGCCAGCAGCTTGGCCGGAGAGACCCAGTACTTC; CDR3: CASSLAGETQYF
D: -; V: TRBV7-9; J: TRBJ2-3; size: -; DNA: TGTGCCAGCAGCCATGACGCTTTAGATACGCAGTATTTT; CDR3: CASSHDALDTQYF
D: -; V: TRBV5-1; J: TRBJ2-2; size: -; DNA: TGCGCCAGCAGCGCCACCGGGTCGGACACCGGGGAGCTGTTTTTT; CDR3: CASSATGSDTGELFF
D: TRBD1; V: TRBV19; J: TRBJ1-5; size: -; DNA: TGTGCCAGTAGGTGGACAGGGGGCAGTCAGCCCCAGCATTTT; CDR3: CASRWTGGSQPQHF
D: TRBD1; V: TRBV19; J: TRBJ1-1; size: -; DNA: TGTGCCAAAGGGGACAGGGGCAGGACTGAAGCTTTCTTT; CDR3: CAKGDRGRTEAFF
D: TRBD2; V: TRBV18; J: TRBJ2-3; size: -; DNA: TGTGCCAGCTCACCGACTAGCGGGAGAGCAGATACGCAGTATTTT; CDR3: CASSPTSGRADTQYF
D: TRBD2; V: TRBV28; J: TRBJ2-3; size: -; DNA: TGTGCCAGCAGCATAGCGGGACCACGCACAGATACGCAGTATTTT; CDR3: CASSIAGPRTDTQYF
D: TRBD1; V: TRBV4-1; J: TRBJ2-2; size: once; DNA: TGCGCCAGCAGCCAAACAGGGGGGAACACCGGGGAGCTGTTTTTT; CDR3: CASSQTGGNTGELFF
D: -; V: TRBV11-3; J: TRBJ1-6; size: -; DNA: TGTGCCAGCAGCTTATTGACTGAAGATTCACCCCTCCACTTT; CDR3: CASSLLTEDSPLHF
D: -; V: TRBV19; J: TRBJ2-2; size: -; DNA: TGTGCCAGTAGTCCCCGGGCAGGGGGACTCACCGGGGAGCTGTTTTTT; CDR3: CASSPRAGGLTGELFF
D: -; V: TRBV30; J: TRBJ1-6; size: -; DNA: TGTGCCTGGAGTACTACGGGACCTAAGGGGTCACCCCTCCACTTT; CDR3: CAWSTTGPKGSPLHF
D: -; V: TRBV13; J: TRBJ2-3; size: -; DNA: TGTGCCAGCAGCTTAGCCCCAGCCGTGAGGACAGATACGCAGTATTTT; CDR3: CASSLAPAVRTDTQYF
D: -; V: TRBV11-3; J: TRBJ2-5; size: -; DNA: TGTGCCAGCAGCCCCGGGGAGCAAGAGGCCCAGTACTTC; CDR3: CASSPGEQEAQYF
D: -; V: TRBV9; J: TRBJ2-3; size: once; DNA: TGTGCCAGCAGCGTACGGGGCGGGAGCACAGATACGCAGTATTTT; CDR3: CASSVRGGSTDTQYF
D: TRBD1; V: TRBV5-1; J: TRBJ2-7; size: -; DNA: TGCGCCAGCAGCTCCCGGACAGGGGGCAAATACGAGCAGTACTTC; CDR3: CASSSRTGGKYEQYF
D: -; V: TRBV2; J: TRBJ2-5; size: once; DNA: TGTGCCAGCACTTTTAGGGCTGGAGGAGAGACCCAGTACTTC; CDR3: CASTFRAGGETQYF
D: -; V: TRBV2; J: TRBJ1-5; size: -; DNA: TGTGCCAGCAGCCCTGGACCGCAGTGGCCCCAGCATTTT; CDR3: CASSPGPQWPQHF
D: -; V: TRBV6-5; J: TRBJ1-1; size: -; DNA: TGTGCCAGCAGTTGGGCCAGGGCCACTGAAGCTTTCTTT; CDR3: CASSWARATEAFF
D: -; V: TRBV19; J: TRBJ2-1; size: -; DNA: TGTGCCAGTAGCCCCCAGGGCTCCTACAATGAGCAGTTCTTC; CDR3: CASSPQGSYNEQFF
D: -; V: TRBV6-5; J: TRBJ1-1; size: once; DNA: TGTGCCAGCAGTTACCCATCAGGGAGGAACACTGAAGCTTTCTTT; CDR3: CASSYPSGRNTEAFF
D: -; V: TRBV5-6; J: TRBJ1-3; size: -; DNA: TGTGCCAGCAGCCGAACGACAGGTACTGGAAACACCATATATTTT; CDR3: CASSRTTGTGNTIYF
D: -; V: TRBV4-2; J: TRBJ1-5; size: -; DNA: TGTGCCAGCAGCCAAGGGGACGGTAGCAATCAGCCCCAGCATTTT; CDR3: CASSQGDGSNQPQHF
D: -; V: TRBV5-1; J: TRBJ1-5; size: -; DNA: TGCGCCAGCAGCTTGAGGGGGCCCCAGCATTTT; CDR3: CASSLRGPQHF
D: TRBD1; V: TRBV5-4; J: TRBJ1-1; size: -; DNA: TGTGCCAGCAATCCGACGGGGACAGGGTCGGTGAACACTGAAGCTTTCTTT; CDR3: CASNPTGTGSVNTEAFF
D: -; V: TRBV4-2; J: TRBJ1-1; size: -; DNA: TGTGCCAGCAGCCGGACCGAGGTGAACACTGAAGCTTTCTTT; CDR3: CASSRTEVNTEAFF
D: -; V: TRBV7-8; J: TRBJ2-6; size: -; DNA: TGTGCCAGCAGCTTAGCACTCTTCGGCGGTTCCTCTGGGGCCAACGTCCTGACTTTC; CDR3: CASSLALFGGSSGANVLTF
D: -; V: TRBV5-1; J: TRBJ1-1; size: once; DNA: TGCGCCAGCAGCGAGCCGGGACAGAACACTGAAGCTTTCTTT; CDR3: CASSEPGQNTEAFF
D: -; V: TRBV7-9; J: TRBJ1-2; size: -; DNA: TGTGCCAGCAGCTTAAATCTGGGAGGCTACACCTTC; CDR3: CASSLNLGGYTF
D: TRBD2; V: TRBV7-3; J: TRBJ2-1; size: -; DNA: TGTGCCAGCAGCGACGGGACTAGCGGAAACAATGAGCAGTTCTTC; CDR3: CASSDGTSGNNEQFF
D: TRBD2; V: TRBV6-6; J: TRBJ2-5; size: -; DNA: TGTGCCAGCAGTTACATGAGCGGGGGGGTAGAGACCCAGTACTTC; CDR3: CASSYMSGGVETQYF
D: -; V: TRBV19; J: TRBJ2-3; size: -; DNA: TGTGCCAGTAGTATAGCGTCCGCCTCGGATACGCAGTATTTT; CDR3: CASSIASASDTQYF
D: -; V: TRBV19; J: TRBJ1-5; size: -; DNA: TGTGCCAGTAGTCAGGGTAGGTCCAATCAGCCCCAGCATTTT; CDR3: CASSQGRSNQPQHF
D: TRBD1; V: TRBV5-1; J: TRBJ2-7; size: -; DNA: TGCGCCAGCAGCTTTAGGACAGGGGGCTACGAGCAGTACTTC; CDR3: CASSFRTGGYEQYF
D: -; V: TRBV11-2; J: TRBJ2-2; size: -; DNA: TGTGCCAGCAGCATCAGGGTAACAAACACCGGGGAGCTGTTTTTT; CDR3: CASSIRVTNTGELFF
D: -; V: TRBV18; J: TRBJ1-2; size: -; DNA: TGTGCCAGCTCACCAGGGACAAGGACCTATGGCTACACCTTC; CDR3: CASSPGTRTYGYTF
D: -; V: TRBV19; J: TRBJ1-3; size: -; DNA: TGTGCCAGTAGTATAGCGCCGGGAGGACCCTCTGGAAACACCATATATTTT; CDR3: CASSIAPGGPSGNTIYF
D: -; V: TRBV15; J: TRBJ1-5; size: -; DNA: TGTGCCACCAGCAGAGCTAATCAGCCCCAGCATTTT; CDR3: CATSRANQPQHF
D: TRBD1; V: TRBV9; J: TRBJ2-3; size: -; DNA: TGTGCCAGCAGTCCACAACCAGGGGGCCGGGGCACAGATACGCAGTATTTT; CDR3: CASSPQPGGRGTDTQYF
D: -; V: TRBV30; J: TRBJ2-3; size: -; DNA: TGTGCCTGGGAGCTGGGAGTGAAGCAGTATTTT; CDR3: CAWELGVKQYF
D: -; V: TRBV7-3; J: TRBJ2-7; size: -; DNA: TGTGCCAGCAGCTCAGCGGGTGGGATTGGGTACGAGCAGTACTTC; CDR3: CASSSAGGIGYEQYF
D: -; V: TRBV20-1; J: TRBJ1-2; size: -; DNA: TGCAGTGCTGGTACGGCGAGTGGCTACACCTTC; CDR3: CSAGTASGYTF
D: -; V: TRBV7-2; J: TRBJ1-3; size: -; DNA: TGTGCCAGCAGCTTAGTACTGGGGGGGCTTGGAAACACCATATATTTT; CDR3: CASSLVLGGLGNTIYF
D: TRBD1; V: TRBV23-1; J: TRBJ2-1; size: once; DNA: TGCGCCAGCCCCCAGGGGGACAGGGGCCCTCCCCTCTACAATGAGCAGTTCTTC; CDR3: CASPQGDRGPPLYNEQFF
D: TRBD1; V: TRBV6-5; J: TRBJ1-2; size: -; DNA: TGTGCCAGCAGTGACCGGGACAGGGAGGATGGCTACACCTTC; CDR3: CASSDRDREDGYTF
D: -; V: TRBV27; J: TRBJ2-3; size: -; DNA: TGTGCCAGCAGTCTTTTCGAGGGTACCAGCACAGATACGCAGTATTTT; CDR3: CASSLFEGTSTDTQYF
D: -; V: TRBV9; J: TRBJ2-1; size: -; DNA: TGTGCCAGCAGCGTAGCTGTGGGGGAGTACAATGAGCAGTTCTTC; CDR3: CASSVAVGEYNEQFF
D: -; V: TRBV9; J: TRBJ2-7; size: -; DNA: TGTGCCAGCAGCGTAGGGGCTGAGCCATACGAGCAGTACTTC; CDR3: CASSVGAEPYEQYF
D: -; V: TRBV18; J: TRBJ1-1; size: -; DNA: TGTGCCAGCTCACCAGCAGGGGCTGAAGCTTTCTTT; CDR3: CASSPAGAEAFF
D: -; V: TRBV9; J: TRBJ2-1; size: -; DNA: TGTGCCAGCAGCGTAGAGGGGGCTGGGGGGAGCTCCTACAATGAGCAGTTCTTC; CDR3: CASSVEGAGGSSYNEQFF
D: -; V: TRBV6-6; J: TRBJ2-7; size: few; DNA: TGTGCCAGCAGTTACGAACAGGGCTACGAGCAGTACTTC; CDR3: CASSYEQGYEQYF
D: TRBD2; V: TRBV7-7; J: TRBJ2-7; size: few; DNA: TGTGCTAGCAGCGAGGCGGGGGGTGGCCCGGACGAGCAGTACTTC; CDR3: CASSEAGGGPDEQYF
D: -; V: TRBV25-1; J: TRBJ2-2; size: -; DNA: TGTGCCAGCAGTGGTGCAGGGAACACCGGGGAGCTGTTTTTT; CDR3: CASSGAGNTGELFF
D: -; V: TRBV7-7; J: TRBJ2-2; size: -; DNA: TGTGCTAGCAGCCCGGATACGAACACCGGGGAGCTGTTTTTT; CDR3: CASSPDTNTGELFF
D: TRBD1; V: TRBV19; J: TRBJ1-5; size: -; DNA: TGTGCCAGTAGTATAGTCGGGACAGGGGGATTTAGCAATCAGCCCCAGCATTTT; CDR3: CASSIVGTGGFSNQPQHF
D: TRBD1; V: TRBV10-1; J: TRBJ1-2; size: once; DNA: TGCGCCAGCAGTGAGTCAGGGGGCCATGGCTACACCTTC; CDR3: CASSESGGHGYTF